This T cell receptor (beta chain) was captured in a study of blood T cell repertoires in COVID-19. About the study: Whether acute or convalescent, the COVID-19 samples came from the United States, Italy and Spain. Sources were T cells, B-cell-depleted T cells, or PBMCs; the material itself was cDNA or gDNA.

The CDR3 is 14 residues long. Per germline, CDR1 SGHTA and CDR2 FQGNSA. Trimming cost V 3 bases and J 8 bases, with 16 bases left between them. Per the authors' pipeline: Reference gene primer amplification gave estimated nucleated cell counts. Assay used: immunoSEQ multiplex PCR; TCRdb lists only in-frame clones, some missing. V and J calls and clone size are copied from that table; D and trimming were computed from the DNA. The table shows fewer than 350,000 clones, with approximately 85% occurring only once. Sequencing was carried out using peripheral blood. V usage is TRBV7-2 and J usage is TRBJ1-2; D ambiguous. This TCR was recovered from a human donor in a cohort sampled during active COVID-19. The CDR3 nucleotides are TGTGCCAGCAGCTTGCCAGGAAAGCGGGAGGGCTACACCTTC. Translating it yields CASSLPGKREGYTF. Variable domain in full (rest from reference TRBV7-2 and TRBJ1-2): GAGVSQSPSNKVTEKGKDVELRCDPISGHTALYWYRQSLGQGLEFLIYFQGNSAPDKSGLPSDRFSAERTGGSVSTLTIQRTQQEDSAVYLCASSLPGKREGYTFGSGTRLTVV.